This T cell receptor (beta chain) stems from a study of T cell responses to AZD1222 COVID-19 vaccine. Study background: Both about-4-week and about-12-week second-dose recipients were combined.

Repertoires were generated with immunoSEQ multiplex PCR, while TCRdb's copy carries only in-frame clones and drops some. The data contain some 120,000 clones, about nine tenths of them singletons. Regarding the study as a whole: Donors were chiefly white British, with a greater number of females, and clonal diversity was perhaps underestimated. Repertoires were obtained solely post-peak T cell response. The span of vaccine-associated CD4 TCRs extended across spike, with dominance at 160-218 and 743-854.

Germline assignment: CDR1 GTSNPN and CDR2 SVGIG (reference sequence). Trimming cost V 0 bases and J 2 bases, with 12 bases left between them. This CDR3 region has 15 residues. For this clone: The antigen remains unidentified.

The receptor's source is an adult in good health. The chain employs TRBV30 and TRBJ2-3; a possible D gene is TRBD1 (5 bases). Sequencing used peripheral blood, obtained on day 0 of AZD1222 vaccination. The CDR3 protein is CAWSVPGASTDTQYF. CDR3 nucleotides: TGTGCCTGGAGTGTACCTGGGGCCTCCACAGATACGCAGTATTTT.